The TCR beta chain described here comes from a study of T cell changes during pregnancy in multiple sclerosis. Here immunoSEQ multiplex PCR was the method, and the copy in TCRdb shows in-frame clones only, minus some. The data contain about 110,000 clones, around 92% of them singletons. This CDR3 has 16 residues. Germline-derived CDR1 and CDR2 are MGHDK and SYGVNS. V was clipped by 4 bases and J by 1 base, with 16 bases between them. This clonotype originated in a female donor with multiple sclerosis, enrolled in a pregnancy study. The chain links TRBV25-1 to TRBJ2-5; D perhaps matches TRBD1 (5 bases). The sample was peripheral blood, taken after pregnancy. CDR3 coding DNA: TGTGCCAGCAGTGGACAGAGACTCCCTTTCCAAGAGACCCAGTACTTC. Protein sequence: CASSGQRLPFQETQYF.